This TCR beta chain was recorded in a study of blood T cell repertoires in COVID-19. Overall study: There were acute and convalescent COVID-19 samples, and they came from the United States, Italy and Spain. T cells, B-cell-depleted T cells, or PBMCs provided the cDNA or gDNA that served as material.

Assignment of participants to cohorts was predicated upon participant-reported clinical history. J lost 7 bases, V lost 5 bases, and 9 bases had no gene match. CDR1 SGDLS and CDR2 YYNGEE come from the germline V gene. CDR3 length: 15 amino acids. In the study's own analysis: Amplified reference gene primers provided the basis for estimating nucleated cell counts. Using immunoSEQ multiplex PCR, the repertoire was profiled, and TCRdb retains in-frame clones only, with some absent. That table gives V, J and clone size, and the DNA gave D and trimming. In the table there are about 200,000 clones, 75% to 90% of which are singletons.

Sample: PBMCs or T cells enriched from blood (not recorded which). J is TRBJ2-1 and V is TRBV9, with TRBD1 identical over 10 bases. This TCR was recovered from a man in his forties who had recovered from COVID-19. CDR3 residues: CASSLRQGARNEQFF. In DNA, the CDR3 is TGTGCCAGCAGTCTTAGACAGGGGGCGCGGAATGAGCAGTTCTTC.